The 17 T cell receptor beta chains given below trace back to one sample, sequenced in a study of cytomegalovirus exposure and HLA in healthy donors. PCR was performed using 60 Vbeta and 13 Jbeta primers. Sequencing used immunoSEQ multiplex PCR; TCRdb keeps in-frame clones, though not all of them. The sample lists under 300,000 clones, approximately 70% occurring once. The sample comprised PBMCs. The origin of the receptors is a female donor in good health and CMV-seronegative.

V is TRBV2 and J is TRBJ2-3; D ambiguous. V lost 4 bases to trimming and J lost 2 bases, with 10 bases between them. The CDR3 is made up of 14 amino acids. Germline V gene data show CDR1 as SNHLY and CDR2 as FYNNEI. The CDR3 loop is CASSVGHPTDTQYF. CDR3 in DNA: TGTGCCAGCAGTGTGGGCCACCCCACAGATACGCAGTATTTT.

This CDR3 reads CASSHNRDISYEQYF. For the CDR3, the DNA is TGCGCCAGCAGCCACAACAGGGATATTTCCTACGAGCAGTACTTC. V and J are TRBV4-1 and TRBJ2-7, with D perhaps TRBD1 (6 bases). The CDR3 extends over 15 amino acids. V was clipped by 3 bases and J by 1 base, with 13 bases between them. The germline V gene encodes CDR1 MGHRA and CDR2 YSYEKL.

This clone has a handful of counts. The rearrangement uses TRBV2 and TRBJ2-7, with TRBD2 matching 11 bases. Germline V gene sequence: CDR1 SNHLY, CDR2 FYNNEI. V lost 3 bases to trimming and J lost 3 bases; unmatched junction nucleotides: 4. The CDR3 consists of 15 residues. CDR3 region: CASSDVAGGNYEQYF. Written as DNA, the CDR3 is TGTGCCAGCAGTGATGTAGCGGGAGGGAACTACGAGCAGTACTTC. The full variable domain, with the rest looked up from reference TRBV2 and TRBJ2-7, is EPEVTQTPSHQVTQMGQEVILRCVPISNHLYFYWYRQILGQKVEFLVSFYNNEISEKSEIFDDQFSVERPDGSNFTLKIRSTKLEDSAMYFCASSDVAGGNYEQYFGPGTRLTVT.

The rearrangement uses TRBV6-5 and TRBJ1-1; 9 positions agree with TRBD1. Unmatched junction bases numbered 6, after V lost 5 bases and J lost 8 bases. Germline V gene sequence: CDR1 MNHEY, CDR2 SVGAGI. CDR3 size: 13 residues. The CDR3 DNA is TGTGCCAGCAGTACTCGACAGGGGGTGGAAGCTTTCTTT. Its translation: CASSTRQGVEAFF.

The genes are TRBV27 and TRBJ2-7; 10 positions match TRBD1. CDR1 is MNHEY, CDR2 SMNVEV, per germline (reference sequence). V trimming: 3 bases; J trimming: 2 bases; junction bases outside the gene matches: 4. This CDR3 is built from 15 residues. CDR3 residues: CASSLAGTGAYEQYF. The CDR3 DNA sequence: TGTGCCAGCAGTTTGGCCGGGACAGGGGCCTACGAGCAGTACTTC.

The rearrangement links TRBV6-5 to TRBJ2-1; the match to TRBD2 covers 7 bases. This CDR3 contains 14 residues. V gave up 6 bases and J gave up 0 bases; unmatched junction bases: 2. Per germline, CDR1 MNHEY and CDR2 SVGAGI. CDR3 in amino acids: CASRRGSSYNEQFF. Written as DNA, the CDR3 is TGTGCCAGCAGGCGGGGGAGCTCCTACAATGAGCAGTTCTTC.

The CDR3 bases are TGTGCCAGCAGCCCGCCGGGACTAGCATCGGTCAATGAGCAGTTCTTC. This codes for CASSPPGLASVNEQFF. The rearrangement links TRBV5-4 to TRBJ2-1, with 9 bases fitting TRBD2. V dropped 4 bases and J dropped 6; count of bases not matched to a gene: 11. Germline-derived CDR1 and CDR2 are SGHNT and YYREEE (reference sequence). CDR3 length equals 16 residues. The full variable domain, in which reference TRBV5-4 and TRBJ2-1 provide the parts outside the CDR3, is ETGVTQSPTHLIKTRGQQVTLRCSSQSGHNTVSWYQQALGQGPQFIFQYYREEENGRGNFPPRFSGLQFPNYSSELNVNALELDDSALYLCASSPPGLASVNEQFFGPGTRLTVL.

This clone was observed a handful of times. This rearrangement joins TRBV6-5 to TRBJ2-7; tentatively, D is TRBD2 (6 bases). The V and J ends lost 6 bases and 2 bases respectively, with 14 bases between them. Per germline, CDR1 MNHEY and CDR2 SVGAGI. The CDR3 is made up of 14 amino acids. CDR3 sequence: CASSPGVVTYEQYF. The CDR3 DNA is TGTGCCAGCAGCCCGGGAGTCGTCACCTACGAGCAGTACTTC.

This rearrangement joins TRBV29-1 to TRBJ2-5, with D unclear. CDR1 SQVTM and CDR2 ANQGSEA come from the germline V gene. The CDR3 is made up of 13 amino acids. Deletions cut 4 bases from V and 4 bases from J, with 13 bases between. DNA of the CDR3: TGCAGCGTTGTGTCTATCATACGAGAGACCCAGTACTTC. Protein product: CSVVSIIRETQYF.

J is TRBJ2-1 and V is TRBV19; 10 nucleotides line up with TRBD2. The CDR3 runs to 15 residues. V trimming: 2 bases; J trimming: 6 bases; junction bases outside the gene matches: 4. Germline values: CDR1 LNHDA, CDR2 SQIVND (reference sequence). The CDR3 reads CASSIIAGGSNEQFF. The CDR3, as DNA: TGTGCCAGTAGTATAATAGCGGGAGGAAGCAATGAGCAGTTCTTC.

This chain joins TRBV30 and TRBJ2-1; 9 positions match TRBD2. Per the germline V gene, CDR1 is GTSNPN and CDR2 is SVGIG (reference sequence). J gave up 7 bases and V 0 bases, and 10 bases lay outside the gene matches. This CDR3 has 16 residues. The CDR3 is CAWSVTAGGLRNEQFF. The CDR3, as DNA: TGTGCCTGGAGTGTAACTGCGGGAGGGCTCAGGAATGAGCAGTTCTTC.

The rearrangement uses TRBV6-1 and TRBJ1-5; D call uncertain. Per germline, CDR1 MNHNS and CDR2 SASEGT. This CDR3 is 13 amino acids long. V was cut by 7 bases and J by 5 bases, with 12 bases left in between. The CDR3 sequence: CASTRSEDQPQHF. CDR3 DNA: TGTGCCAGCACCCGATCTGAGGATCAGCCCCAGCATTTT.

This CDR3 is CASSLNGGAEEQYF. The CDR3 DNA reads as TGTGCCAGCAGCTTAAACGGCGGGGCGGAGGAGCAGTACTTC. The rearrangement joins TRBV13 to TRBJ2-7, with D possibly TRBD2 on 6 matching bases. The CDR3 has 14 amino acids. Trimming pared 2 bases from V and 7 bases from J, leaving 15 bases between. Germline values: CDR1 PRHDT, CDR2 FYEKMQ (reference sequence).

DNA of the CDR3: TGTGCCAGCAGTGAATTAAGCGGAGGGACCGGGGAGCTGTTTTTT. Translation: CASSELSGGTGELFF. The chain carries TRBV25-1 and TRBJ2-2; tentative D call: TRBD2 (6 bases). This CDR3 is 15 amino acids long. The V and J ends lost 1 base and 5 bases respectively, with 11 bases between them. Germline V gene sequence: CDR1 MGHDK, CDR2 SYGVNS.

The chain employs TRBV4-2 and TRBJ2-1; 8 nucleotides line up with TRBD2. The CDR3 has 17 amino acids. Germline V lookup: CDR1 LGHNA, CDR2 YNFKEQ. The V and J ends lost 1 base and 0 bases, in that order; junction bases with no gene match: 5. The CDR3 nucleotides are TGTGCCAGCAGCCAAGCGAGAAGCGGGAGCTCCTACAATGAGCAGTTCTTC. Its translation is CASSQARSGSSYNEQFF.

This clone showed up just once. V gene TRBV11-2 combines with J gene TRBJ1-5, with 10 bases lining up with TRBD1. CDR3 size: 16 residues. Per germline, CDR1 SGHAT and CDR2 FQNNGV. V lost 5 bases to trimming and J lost 5 bases; unmatched junction nucleotides: 9. The CDR3: CASSLFPGTGDQPQHF. CDR3 DNA sequence: TGTGCCAGCAGCCTATTTCCCGGGACAGGGGATCAGCCCCAGCATTTT.

The chain uses TRBV4-2 and TRBJ2-2; 7 positions match TRBD2. Germline V lookup: CDR1 LGHNA, CDR2 YNFKEQ. CDR3 length equals 15 residues. The V segment lost 1 base and the J segment 5 bases; nucleotides outside the gene matches: 4. Here the CDR3 DNA reads TGTGCCAGCAGCCAAGCGGGAGGTTTGACCGGGGAGCTGTTTTTT. Its protein is CASSQAGGLTGELFF.